Listed below are T cell receptor beta chains from one sample, sequenced in a study of blood T cells in healthy people across ages. Each CDR3 protein gets one entry after TCRdb re-called the 5' RACE reads with MiXCR. The sample comprises around 1.5 million distinct CDR3 sequences, 42% of which are singletons, and less than 8% rests with the top ten. The sequenced sample consisted of blood. Receptor source: a woman in her late teens or twenties in good health. Each CDR3 is given with its conserved first and last residue.

v_call,j_call,cdr3_aa
TRBV12-3/TRBV12-4,TRBJ2-7,CASSLGLAGGTYEQYF
TRBV7-2,TRBJ2-6,CASSKLTTVGSGANVLTF
TRBV20-1,TRBJ2-5,CSAREPGTSRTETQYF
TRBV6-2/TRBV6-3,TRBJ2-1,CASSYSLAGLSNEQFF
TRBV20-1,TRBJ2-3,CSASQNPDTQYF
TRBV18,TRBJ2-6,CASSQGPGANVLTF
TRBV20-1,TRBJ1-2,CRTDRGLNGYTF
TRBV14,TRBJ1-1,CASSRTTGNTEAFF
TRBV29-1,TRBJ2-3,CSGGVATDTQYF
TRBV20-1,TRBJ2-1,CSAIGELSIGATVFF
TRBV27,TRBJ2-7,CASSPLFEQYF
TRBV6-1,TRBJ2-3,CASRLEAGTDTQYF
TRBV27,TRBJ2-3,CASSLDYTSDTQYF
TRBV20-1,TRBJ2-2,CSAEGLAGNTGELFF
TRBV7-2,TRBJ2-7,CASSLSRGWQYF
TRBV29-1,TRBJ1-4,CSVERGNEKLFF
TRBV5-5,TRBJ1-1,CASSLGPGANTEAFF
TRBV20-1,TRBJ2-3,CSGQAKGDTQYF
TRBV6-1,TRBJ2-1,CASSKRSTSGSGNEQFF
TRBV6-5,TRBJ1-3,CASSYGEQGTGNTIYF
TRBV7-9,TRBJ2-7,CASSTGGYEQYF
TRBV9,TRBJ2-7,CASSGPGPTYEQYF
TRBV12-3/TRBV12-4,TRBJ1-1,CASSLDGRPGAFF
TRBV20-1,TRBJ2-7,CSARALAGVSYEQYF
TRBV7-6,TRBJ2-3,CASSLIGTGSTDTQYF
TRBV4-1,TRBJ2-3,CASSQESTDTQYF
TRBV6-6,TRBJ2-1,CASTPSGTGLNNEQFF
TRBV5-4,TRBJ1-2,CASGLGTESPNYGYTF
TRBV5-6,TRBJ2-7,CASSFLSGGLSEQYF
TRBV4-1,TRBJ2-1,CASSQEGAGGNEQFF
TRBV20-1,TRBJ1-1,CSADGQSYTEAFF
TRBV5-1,TRBJ2-5,CASSVGLSTETRYF
TRBV12-3/TRBV12-4,-,CASSFKGGGSYNEQYF
TRBV7-8,TRBJ1-6,CASSIGQNSPLHF
TRBV28,TRBJ2-7,CASSPPGFYEQYF
TRBV20-1,TRBJ2-1,CSARAGSGDEQFF
TRBV5-5,TRBJ2-1,CASSLAMTAYNEQFF
TRBV5-1,TRBJ2-1,CASSLGGGGSDQQFF
TRBV27,TRBJ1-2,CASSLFVNYGYTF
TRBV20-1,TRBJ2-4,CSASDVAKNIQYF
TRBV20-1,TRBJ1-6,CSARAESDSPLHF
TRBV6-6,TRBJ2-7,CASSYRGQKIYEQYF
TRBV11-2,TRBJ1-2,CATRAGLNYGYTF
TRBV6-1,TRBJ1-5,CASREIYSNQPQHF
TRBV5-5,TRBJ2-3,CASSLGQPVPTDTQYF
TRBV29-1,TRBJ2-5,CSVVRDSIQVETQYF
TRBV11-2,TRBJ2-7,CASGSLYEQYF
TRBV20-1,TRBJ2-1,CSARDRRQGDEQFF
TRBV27,TRBJ2-1,CASKAGPGRAGVNEQFF
TRBV9,TRBJ2-5,CASSVNGGKETQYF
TRBV15,TRBJ2-5,CATSRGSTGFEEQYF
TRBV7-8,TRBJ1-4,CASSRPTGQPTTNEKLFF
TRBV6-2/TRBV6-3,TRBJ2-3,CASSRWTSGGYLLGTDTQYF
TRBV7-9,TRBJ1-2,CASSPTGTASNYGYTF
TRBV5-1,TRBJ2-1,CASSLRSGNEQFF